Shown below are 21 T cell receptor beta chains from a single sample sequenced in a study of blood T cell repertoires in COVID-19 (dated by TCRdb to 2018 to 2020). The library was built by means of the immunoSEQ multiplex PCR assay. Imported from immuneACCESS, the table was reduced by TCRdb to in-frame sequences with V and J called. These copies leave out some clones; in studies compared against another copy, an unresolved V gene accounts for under half, and the cause of the remainder is not known. Here the sample has approximately 300,000 clones; 89% occur a single time. The top ten hold approximately 5.5% of the sample. What was sequenced was PBMCs or T cells enriched from blood (not recorded which). The receptors were sampled from a man aged 60 to 75 who had recovered from COVID-19.

The CDR3 nucleotides are TGCGCCAGCAGCTTATCGGCGGCCCCGGGGCCCCAGCATTTT. This gives the protein CASSLSAAPGPQHF. The rearrangement uses TRBV5-1 and TRBJ1-5; no clear D. Trimming removed 2 bases at V and 9 bases at J, with 15 bases between. In germline, CDR1 is SGHRS, CDR2 YFSETQ. CDR3 length equals 14 residues.

This clone was found a few times. The chain employs TRBV14 and TRBJ1-5; D possibly corresponds to TRBD1 (6 bases). Per the germline V gene, CDR1 is SGHDN and CDR2 is FVKESK. V was shortened by 3 bases and J by 1 base, with 7 bases between the two germline ends. This CDR3 is 14 amino acids long. CDR3 sequence: CASSQGASNQPQHF. The CDR3 region has the DNA TGTGCCAGCAGCCAGGGGGCAAGCAATCAGCCCCAGCATTTT.

V usage is TRBV7-8 and J usage is TRBJ2-3; 7 nucleotides match TRBD1. This CDR3 has 15 residues. With V trimmed by 3 bases and J by 6 bases, 9 bases remained unmatched. The germline V gene has CDR1 SGHVS and CDR2 FQNEAQ. The CDR3 DNA sequence: TGTGCCAGCAGCTTCGGAAACCCCAGGGGGGATACGCAGTATTTT. The encoded protein is CASSFGNPRGDTQYF.

This sequence joins TRBV19 and TRBJ1-5; 9 nucleotides align to TRBD1. V shed 5 bases and J 5 bases; nucleotides not matched to a gene: 10. The CDR3 totals 16 residues. The germline V gene encodes CDR1 LNHDA and CDR2 SQIVND (reference sequence). The CDR3 bases are TGTGCCAGTAGTCCCTTGGACAGGGGTTCGGATCAGCCCCAGCATTTT. Its translation is CASSPLDRGSDQPQHF.

CDR3 DNA sequence: TGCGCCAGCAGCCAAGAGGAAGATCTAGACCACGCTTTCTTT. This translates into CASSQEEDLDHAFF. The J gene is TRBJ1-1, the V gene TRBV4-1; D uncertain. CDR1 and CDR2 from the germline V gene are MGHRA and YSYEKL. V was shortened by 0 bases and J by 11 bases, with 16 bases between the two germline ends. CDR3 length: 14 amino acids.

This sequence joins TRBV7-2 and TRBJ1-2; perhaps TRBD1 as D (5 bases). The CDR3 length is 15 residues. V was cut by 5 bases and J by 0 bases, with 13 bases left in between. In germline, CDR1 is SGHTA, CDR2 FQGNSA. The CDR3 DNA is TGTGCCAGCAGCATTGACAGTACAGCTAACTATGGCTACACCTTC. Protein: CASSIDSTANYGYTF.

The chain uses TRBV20-1 and TRBJ1-4; D uncertain. Trimming took off 3 bases at V and 8 bases at J, with 13 bases between the two ends. Germline loops: CDR1 DFQATT, CDR2 SNEGSKA (reference sequence). This CDR3 is built from 13 residues. The CDR3, as DNA: TGCAGTGCTAGTAGGGCGGGCGTAGAAAAACTGTTTTTT. This gives the protein CSASRAGVEKLFF.

The rearrangement uses TRBV30 and TRBJ1-2; D gene unclear. The CDR3 is made up of 13 amino acids. Trimming stripped 3 bases from V and 8 bases from J, with 16 bases between. CDR1 GTSNPN and CDR2 SVGIG come from the germline V gene (reference sequence). CDR3 coding DNA: TGTGCCTGGAGCCAACAGCCACCGGGAGGCTACACCTTC. Translating gives CAWSQQPPGGYTF.

The V call is TRBV27, the J call TRBJ2-7, with a weak D call TRBD2 (7 bases). V was cut by 2 bases and J by 6 bases, with 14 bases left in between. This CDR3 comprises 14 residues. The germline V gene encodes CDR1 MNHEY and CDR2 SMNVEV (reference sequence). The DNA for the CDR3 is TGTGCCAGCAGTTTAAAAGGGGGGGTGGGCGAGCAGTACTTC. It is translated as CASSLKGGVGEQYF.

To note about this clone: The junction departs from germline at one end; a sequencing error may be responsible. CDR3 bases: TGTGCCAGCAGTTTTGGGCTGTCCGTGGGACTGTACTATGGGTACACCTTC. Translation gives CASSFGLSVGLYYGYTF. The chain couples TRBV28 to TRBJ1-2; weak D call: TRBD1 (5 bases). The CDR3 is 17 residues long. Germline CDR1 reads MDHEN; CDR2 reads SYDVKM.

The chain links TRBV25-1 to TRBJ2-3; a possible D gene is TRBD2 (5 bases). Germline CDR1 is MGHDK and CDR2 is SYGVNS. V was shortened by 4 bases and J by 4 bases, with 6 bases between the two germline ends. CDR3 length: 12 amino acids. CDR3 region: CASSGAADTQYF. CDR3 nucleotides: TGTGCCAGCAGTGGAGCGGCAGATACGCAGTATTTT.

The chain uses TRBV11-2 and TRBJ1-1; D remains unclear. Germline loops: CDR1 SGHAT, CDR2 FQNNGV. This CDR3 has 13 amino acids. V lost 4 bases, J lost 1 base, and 7 bases lay in between. This CDR3 reads CASSSHTNTEAFF. The CDR3 DNA follows: TGTGCCAGCAGCTCCCACACGAACACTGAAGCTTTCTTT.

V usage is TRBV10-1 and J usage is TRBJ2-7; 14 positions agree with TRBD2. In germline, CDR1 is WNHNN, CDR2 SYGVQD (reference sequence). Trimming took 3 bases from V and 0 from J; bases not matched to a gene: 4. The CDR3 runs to 17 residues. The CDR3 DNA reads as TGCGCCAGCAGTGACCCCGGGACTAGCGGGAGCTCCTACGAGCAGTACTTC. Amino acids: CASSDPGTSGSSYEQYF.

The rearrangement links TRBV7-9 to TRBJ2-7, with TRBD2 identical over 12 bases. With V trimmed by 4 bases and J by 1 base, 5 bases remained unmatched. Germline lookup yields CDR1 SEHNR and CDR2 FQNEAQ (reference sequence). The CDR3 consists of 16 residues. The CDR3 loop reads CASSSWTSGTSYEQYF. CDR3 DNA sequence: TGTGCCAGCAGCTCGTGGACTAGCGGGACGTCCTACGAGCAGTACTTC.

The rearrangement links TRBV3-1 (or the pseudogene TRBV3-2) to TRBJ1-3; no clear D. With 4 bases removed from V and 1 base from J, the gap between germline ends came to 20 bases. Germline values: CDR1 LGHDT, CDR2 YNNKEL (reference sequence). The CDR3 consists of 18 residues. The CDR3 sequence is CASSPRGNTLGSGNTIYF. The DNA for the CDR3 is TGTGCCAGCAGCCCCCGAGGGAATACCCTGGGTTCTGGAAACACCATATATTTT.

This chain joins TRBV5-1 and TRBJ2-6, with a weak D call TRBD2 (5 bases). Germline CDR1 is SGHRS and CDR2 is YFSETQ. This CDR3 comprises 19 residues. V shed 1 base and J shed 0 bases, with 17 bases lying between them. CDR3 in amino acids: CASSLIRDALFSGANVLTF. CDR3 DNA sequence: TGCGCCAGCAGCTTGATCCGGGATGCCCTCTTCTCTGGGGCCAACGTCCTGACTTTC.

This clone was seen only once. The J gene is TRBJ2-1, the V gene TRBV2, with 10 bases identical to TRBD1. The CDR3 spans 16 residues. The ends lost 6 bases at V and 4 bases at J; junction bases unmatched: 9. Germline CDR1 SNHLY, CDR2 FYNNEI. CDR3: CASRQTGTGAYNEQFF. The CDR3 DNA follows: TGTGCCAGCAGGCAAACCGGGACAGGGGCATACAATGAGCAGTTCTTC. Full variable domain (missing parts from reference TRBV2 and TRBJ2-1): EPEVTQTPSHQVTQMGQEVILRCVPISNHLYFYWYRQILGQKVEFLVSFYNNEISEKSEIFDDQFSVERPDGSNFTLKIRSTKLEDSAMYFCASRQTGTGAYNEQFFGPGTRLTVL.

The gene calls are TRBV7-2 and TRBJ1-1, with 8 bases that match TRBD1. Germline V gene sequence: CDR1 SGHTA, CDR2 FQGNSA. The CDR3 contains 16 residues. The trim removed 4 bases at V and 4 bases at J, leaving 11 bases unmatched. In DNA form, the CDR3 reads TGTGCCAGCAGCTCAACCCCTACAACAGGGGGCACTGAAGCTTTCTTT. It yields the protein CASSSTPTTGGTEAFF.

The chain combines TRBV5-1 with TRBJ1-1; D possibly corresponds to TRBD1 (5 bases). Between the trimmed V and J ends, which lost 0 bases and 2 bases, there was a span of 17 bases. Germline V gives CDR1 SGHRS, CDR2 YFSETQ. The CDR3 has 17 amino acids. DNA for the CDR3: TGCGCCAGCAGCTTGGTGGGACTGCAATTAGGAAACACTGAAGCTTTCTTT. Protein sequence: CASSLVGLQLGNTEAFF.

The sample holds one count of this clone. Different DNA sequences within this sample yield the same CDR3. The rearrangement uses TRBV5-1 and TRBJ1-2; TRBD1 matches at 8 bases. Looked up from germline, CDR1 is SGHRS and CDR2 is YFSETQ. This CDR3 is built from 14 residues. The ends lost 3 bases at V and 4 bases at J; junction bases unmatched: 5. The CDR3 DNA follows: TGCGCCAGCAGCTCCGGACAGGGTGGCTATGGCTACACCTTC. It is translated as CASSSGQGGYGYTF.

The chain couples TRBV5-4 to TRBJ2-3; 9 bases are shared with TRBD1. The CDR3 contains 18 residues. Germline CDR1 SGHNT, CDR2 YYREEE (reference sequence). V was clipped by 1 base and J by 3 bases; unmatched bases: 12. The CDR3 protein is CASSLIPGQGRGTDTQYF. CDR3 nucleotides: TGTGCCAGCAGCTTGATTCCGGGACAGGGCAGGGGGACAGATACGCAGTATTTT.